The 18 T cell receptor beta chains listed next were all sequenced from one sample in a study of Ad26.COV2.S vaccination and SARS-CoV-2 variants (dated by TCRdb to the early 2020s). The library was made by the immunoSEQ multiplex PCR assay. TCRdb re-hosts the immuneACCESS table, in-frame sequences only. Its copies lack some clones; in the studies checked, an unresolved V gene accounts for under half of them, and the cause for the rest is not known. Within this sample are 290,000 or so clones, with about 87% of them counted one time only. The ten largest clones represent about 3.1% of the sample. Interpreted using the paper, the treatment or condition label stands for: some 20 received Ad26.COV2.S at low or high dose, single or two shots; several received placebo; per-sample allocation not given. For vaccine and placebo recipients, the sequenced repertoires came from samples collected on day 63 after the first injection.

Sample: peripheral blood, taken in a trial of Ad26.COV2.S vaccine versus placebo. The receptors come from a person aged 18-60 years who received the Ad26.COV2.S COVID-19 vaccine or a placebo.

This clone occurred many times. This rearrangement joins TRBV19 to TRBJ1-5; TRBD1 agrees at 7 bases. Trimming at V came to 7 bases and at J to 0 bases, leaving 12 bases not matched to a gene. The germline V gene has CDR1 LNHDA and CDR2 SQIVND (reference sequence). There are 17 residues in the CDR3. DNA for the CDR3: TGTGCCAGTAAGAGCAGGGGGGGACTATATAGCAATCAGCCCCAGCATTTT. Its protein product is CASKSRGGLYSNQPQHF.

The J gene is TRBJ1-5, the V gene TRBV6-1; D gene unclear. There are 16 residues in the CDR3. Trimming cost V 3 bases and J 0 bases, with 12 bases left between them. CDR1 is MNHNS, CDR2 SASEGT, per germline. Here the CDR3 DNA reads TGTGCCAGCAGTGATTCCCCCCCTCCTAGCAATCAGCCCCAGCATTTT. Translated: CASSDSPPPSNQPQHF.

The chain combines TRBV11-3 with TRBJ2-1; D not resolved. In germline, CDR1 is SGHNT, CDR2 YENEEA. Trimming removed 4 bases from V and 7 bases from J, with 8 bases in between. The CDR3 extends over 12 amino acids. The DNA of the CDR3 is TGTGCCAGCAGCTCAGATCGGAATGAGCAGTTCTTC. It specifies CASSSDRNEQFF.

The gene calls are TRBV6-1 and TRBJ1-1; weak D call: TRBD1 (5 bases). V lost 5 bases and J lost 0, with 13 bases in between. Germline V lookup: CDR1 MNHNS, CDR2 SASEGT. The CDR3 is 15 amino acids. The CDR3 DNA sequence: TGTGCCAGCAGTTCTCCCGGGACGGTGAACACTGAAGCTTTCTTT. Translation gives CASSSPGTVNTEAFF.

The gene calls are TRBV29-1 and TRBJ2-3; perhaps D is TRBD1 or TRBD2 (5 bases each). Germline assignment: CDR1 SQVTM and CDR2 ANQGSEA. The CDR3 runs 14 residues. Trimming removed 2 bases at V and 4 bases at J, with 13 bases between. The CDR3 bases are TGCAGCGTTGAACCAGGGCCCGGGGCAGATACGCAGTATTTT. Translated: CSVEPGPGADTQYF.

The chain employs TRBV6-5 and TRBJ1-5; unclear D gene. The length of the CDR3 is 14 residues. Per the germline V gene, CDR1 is MNHEY and CDR2 is SVGAGI. The V and J ends lost 5 bases and 3 bases respectively, with 11 bases between them. CDR3 sequence reads: CASSKEGFNQPQHF. CDR3 sequence (DNA): TGTGCCAGCAGTAAGGAAGGGTTCAATCAGCCCCAGCATTTT.

The CDR3 reads CASRLGPNTGELFF. The DNA of the CDR3 is TGTGCCAGCAGATTGGGTCCTAACACCGGGGAGCTGTTTTTT. The V gene is TRBV6-5, the J gene TRBJ2-2; no firm D call. Germline-derived CDR1 and CDR2 are MNHEY and SVGAGI. The CDR3 has 14 amino acids. Trimming cost V 6 bases and J 2 bases, with 10 bases left between them.

V gene TRBV19 combines with J gene TRBJ1-1; D unclear. The CDR3 is 13 amino acids. Trimming cost V 6 bases and J 8 bases, with 16 bases left between them. From germline, CDR1 is LNHDA and CDR2 SQIVND (reference sequence). The CDR3 DNA reads as TGTGCCAGTAGGAACCTGGGAGGGCCGGAAGCTTTCTTT. As protein: CASRNLGGPEAFF.

This clone was detected only once. The chain uses TRBV5-1 and TRBJ2-3, with D tentatively TRBD2 (5 bases). Germline V gene sequence: CDR1 SGHRS, CDR2 YFSETQ. V was cut by 0 bases and J by 4 bases, with 9 bases left in between. The CDR3 is 14 residues long. The CDR3 DNA follows: TGCGCCAGCAGCTTGGATCCTAGCCCAGATACGCAGTATTTT. It yields the protein CASSLDPSPDTQYF. The full variable domain, in which reference TRBV5-1 and TRBJ2-3 provide the parts outside the CDR3, is KAGVTQTPRYLIKTRGQQVTLSCSPISGHRSVSWYQQTPGQGLQFLFEYFSETQRNKGNFPGRFSGRQFSNSRSEMNVSTLELGDSALYLCASSLDPSPDTQYFGPGTRLTVL.

The rearrangement uses TRBV18 and TRBJ1-1; D is perhaps TRBD1 (5 bases). The CDR3 contains 13 residues. Trimming stripped 0 bases from V and 7 bases from J, with 9 bases between. CDR1 KGHSH and CDR2 LQKENI come from the germline V gene. In DNA form, the CDR3 reads TGTGCCAGCTCACCACCCGAGACAGATGAAGCTTTCTTT. Residues: CASSPPETDEAFF.

This clone was recorded once. This chain uses TRBV6-5 with TRBJ1-3; 8 bases agree with TRBD1. This CDR3 spans 16 amino acids. Germline V gives CDR1 MNHEY, CDR2 SVGAGI. V was clipped by 1 base and J by 0 bases; unmatched bases: 2. The CDR3 protein is CASSYWDRTSGNTIYF. The CDR3 DNA is TGTGCCAGCAGTTACTGGGACAGGACCTCTGGAAACACCATATATTTT.

The J gene is TRBJ2-3, the V gene TRBV9; unclear D gene. This CDR3 contains 18 residues. Per the germline V gene, CDR1 is SGDLS and CDR2 is YYNGEE. Trimming removed 4 bases from V and 5 bases from J, with 26 bases in between. The CDR3 nucleotides read TGTGCCAGCAGCCCCCCCCACCCCACGGGCACCTATGGAGATACGCAGTATTTT. It is translated as CASSPPHPTGTYGDTQYF. Variable domain in full (rest from reference TRBV9 and TRBJ2-3): DSGVTQTPKHLITATGQRVTLRCSPRSGDLSVYWYQQSLDQGLQFLIQYYNGEERAKGNILERFSAQQFPDLHSELNLSSLELGDSALYFCASSPPHPTGTYGDTQYFGPGTRLTVL.

This chain links TRBV5-1 with TRBJ1-5, with D hard to call. CDR3 length: 14 amino acids. Between the trimmed V and J ends, which lost 0 bases and 0 bases, there was a span of 4 bases. The V gene's germline CDR1 is SGHRS and CDR2 YFSETQ. CDR3 coding DNA: TGCGCCAGCAGCTTGGGGGTTAGCAATCAGCCCCAGCATTTT. This encodes CASSLGVSNQPQHF.

V is TRBV2 and J is TRBJ2-6; a possible D gene is TRBD1 (6 bases). The CDR3 length is 15 residues. V gave up 4 bases and J gave up 4 bases, with 11 bases separating them. The germline CDR1 and CDR2 sequences are SNHLY and FYNNEI. The CDR3 bases are TGTGCCAGCAGTGGACAGGCAAGCGGGGCCAACGTCCTGACTTTC. Its translation is CASSGQASGANVLTF. Full variable domain (missing parts from reference TRBV2 and TRBJ2-6): EPEVTQTPSHQVTQMGQEVILRCVPISNHLYFYWYRQILGQKVEFLVSFYNNEISEKSEIFDDQFSVERPDGSNFTLKIRSTKLEDSAMYFCASSGQASGANVLTFGAGSRLTVL.

The chain is built from TRBV28 and TRBJ1-6; 8 positions agree with TRBD1. This CDR3 is built from 14 residues. The junction had 5 bases not matched to a gene; V was cut back by 4 bases and J by 9 bases. Germline CDR1 reads MDHEN; CDR2 reads SYDVKM. The CDR3 DNA is TGTGCCAGCAGTTGGACAGGGTTGGGTTCACCCCTCCACTTT. It is translated as CASSWTGLGSPLHF. The full variable domain, completed using reference TRBV28 and TRBJ1-6, is DVKVTQSSRYLVKRTGEKVFLECVQDMDHENMFWYRQDPGLGLRLIYFSYDVKMKEKGDIPEGYSVSREKKERFSLILESASTNQTSMYLCASSWTGLGSPLHFGNGTRLTVT.

This sequence joins TRBV13 and TRBJ1-1; the match to TRBD1 covers 7 bases. The CDR3 is 16 residues long. After removal of 5 bases from V and 3 bases from J, the junction contained 12 bases not matched to a gene. CDR1 and CDR2 from the germline V gene are PRHDT and FYEKMQ (reference sequence). CDR3 coding DNA: TGTGCCAGCAGCGGGCAAGAGGGAACAGGGGACACTGAAGCTTTCTTT. Translation gives CASSGQEGTGDTEAFF.

This rearrangement joins TRBV7-9 to TRBJ1-2, with D perhaps matching TRBD1 (5 bases). CDR1 and CDR2 from the germline V gene are SEHNR and FQNEAQ (reference sequence). The V gene lost 0 bases and the J gene lost 8 bases, with 13 bases spanning the gap. The CDR3 contains 14 residues. The CDR3: CASSLASRGGGYTF. DNA of the CDR3: TGTGCCAGCAGCTTAGCGTCGAGGGGAGGGGGCTACACCTTC.

The V and J genes are TRBV27 and TRBJ1-1; no definite D call. The CDR3 is 14 amino acids. Germline V gene lookup returns CDR1 MNHEY and CDR2 SMNVEV (reference sequence). Trimming removed 4 bases at V and 1 base at J, with 10 bases between. Written as DNA, the CDR3 is TGTGCCAGCAGTTCGGCCGGATGGAACACTGAAGCTTTCTTT. Protein product: CASSSAGWNTEAFF.